This T cell receptor beta chain is from a study of T cells after yellow fever vaccination. MiXCR was run by TCRdb on the 5' RACE reads, yielding one entry per CDR3 protein. Here the sample spans some 300,000 distinct CDR3 sequences, approximately 8% being singletons. With 3 bases clipped from V and 4 bases from J, the junction kept 11 bases outside the gene matches. Germline V lookup: CDR1 LNHDA, CDR2 SQIVND (reference sequence). The CDR3 runs 17 residues. This clonotype has just a few counts. The genes are TRBV19 and TRBJ1-1; 10 bases align to TRBD1. This sequence originates from a young man who received the YFV17D yellow fever vaccine. This specimen was PBMCs, taken about 49 days after the first yellow fever vaccination. The chain's CDR3 is CASSIGGDRGLITEAFF. CDR3 sequence (DNA): TGTGCCAGTAGTATCGGTGGAGACAGGGGGCTTATCACTGAAGCTTTCTTT.